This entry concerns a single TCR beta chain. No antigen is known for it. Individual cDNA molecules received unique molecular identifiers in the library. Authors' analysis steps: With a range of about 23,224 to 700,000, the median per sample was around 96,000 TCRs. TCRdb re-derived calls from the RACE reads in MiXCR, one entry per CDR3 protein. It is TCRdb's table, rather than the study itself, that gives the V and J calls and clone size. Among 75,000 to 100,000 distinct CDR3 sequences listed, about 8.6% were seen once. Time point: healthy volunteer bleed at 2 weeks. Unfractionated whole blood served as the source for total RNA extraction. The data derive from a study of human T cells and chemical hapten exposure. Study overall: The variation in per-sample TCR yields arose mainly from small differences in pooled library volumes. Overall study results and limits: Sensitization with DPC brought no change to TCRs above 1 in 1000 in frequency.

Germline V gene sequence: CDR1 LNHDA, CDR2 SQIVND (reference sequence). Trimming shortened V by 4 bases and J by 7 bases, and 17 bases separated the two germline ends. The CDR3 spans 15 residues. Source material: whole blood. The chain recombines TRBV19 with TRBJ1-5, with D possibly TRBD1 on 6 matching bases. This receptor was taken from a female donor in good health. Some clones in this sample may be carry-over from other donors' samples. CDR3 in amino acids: CASSNLQGVNQPQHF. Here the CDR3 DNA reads TGTGCCAGTAGTAACCTACAGGGAGTGAACCAGCCCCAGCATTTT.